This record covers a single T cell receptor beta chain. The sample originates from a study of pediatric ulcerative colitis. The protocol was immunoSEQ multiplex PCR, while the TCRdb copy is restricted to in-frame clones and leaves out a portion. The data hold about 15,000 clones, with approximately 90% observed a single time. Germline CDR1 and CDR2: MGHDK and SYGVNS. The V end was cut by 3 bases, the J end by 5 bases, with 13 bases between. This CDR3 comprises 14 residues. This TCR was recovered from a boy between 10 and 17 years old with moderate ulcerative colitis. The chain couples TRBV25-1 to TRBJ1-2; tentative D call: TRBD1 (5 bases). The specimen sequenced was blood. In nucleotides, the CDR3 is TGTGCCAGCAGTGACGACATAAGGGGTTATGGCTACACCTTC. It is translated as CASSDDIRGYGYTF.